This T cell receptor beta chain was observed in a study of blood T cell repertoires in COVID-19. At the level of the study: Collection of acute and convalescent COVID-19 samples took place in the United States, Italy and Spain. PBMCs, B-cell-depleted T cells, or T cells were the source of the cDNA or gDNA that made up the material.

Trimming at V came to 3 bases and at J to 1 base, leaving 9 bases not matched to a gene. The CDR3 contains 16 residues. The germline V gene encodes CDR1 MGHRA and CDR2 YSYEKL. TCRdb's table, derived via immunoSEQ multiplex PCR, lists solely in-frame clones and lacks some. Found here are some 670,000 clones, just under 90% of them singletons; the top ten hold roughly 0.25%. This clone was counted a few times. The gene calls are TRBV4-1 and TRBJ2-7; 7 nucleotides align to TRBD1. Sequencing was carried out using peripheral blood. The source is a woman in her late teens or twenties with acute or convalescent COVID-19. CDR3 loop: CASSQIGQAPSYEQYF. The CDR3 nucleotides read TGCGCCAGCAGCCAGATCGGACAGGCTCCATCCTACGAGCAGTACTTC.